A single T cell receptor (beta chain) is shown here with its context. What antigen it recognizes has not been identified. There are no base qualities to consult, and no much larger clone falls within one base. Different DNA sequences within this sample yield the same CDR3. The data stem from a study of beta chain features in type 1 diabetes (dated by TCRdb to 2017 to 2018). Study-level background: No differences in mean age, gender distribution, total cell number or subset yield were found between patients and healthy donors. Regulatory and stem cell-like memory subsets were isolated from only 8 patients and roughly eight healthy donors, whereas naive and central memory subsets came from all 28 donors. The study compared the TCRB repertoires of sorted circulating CD4+ T cell subsets in recently diagnosed type 1 diabetes patients with those in matched healthy donors. Across all samples, 107,917,701 sorted cells were examined, and cell number per subset correlated strongly with RNA yield.

The CDR1 and CDR2 encoded by the germline V gene are KGHSH and LQKENI. CDR3 length: 13 amino acids, cysteine to phenylalanine. Only the CDR3 portion is preserved as DNA: 39 bases, with reading frame beginning at the first base. For this chain, trimming is 1 base at the V end and 8 bases at the J end, and the number of junction bases without a gene match is 4. General conclusions and limits of the study: HLA sub-analyses involved small numbers of individuals, so any influence of HLA type on TCRB rearrangement remained unresolved. Because cDNA was sequenced instead of genomic DNA, activated cells with high expression could be over-represented, although the groups did not differ in activation or CD3 levels. Naive, central memory and regulatory TCRB repertoires appeared to be more alike among patients than among healthy donors. Shorter templates might be favored by PCR, yet because patient and control samples were amplified and corrected together, any such skew would affect both groups equally. Patients with type 1 diabetes made fewer insertions and deleted more nucleotides at VDJ recombination sites, implying thymic rearrangement abnormalities. A moderate but significant shortening of TCRB CDR3 length was observed in type 1 diabetes patients in all four CD4+ subsets.

Each donor gave one peripheral blood draw, roughly 120 mL on average, collected into heparinised tubes. A BD FACSAria II was used to sort naive, central memory, regulatory and stem cell-like memory CD4+ T cells with a panel that included CD45RO, CCR7, CD25, CD127, CD95 and CD27. Every sorted population had a purity above 98%. PBMCs were separated immediately by Lymphoprep density gradient centrifugation and were stained directly, without being cultured. So that batch effects would be minimized, each experiment stained and sorted samples in pairs, pairing one healthy donor with one patient. All of the isolated RNA was reverse transcribed with the High Capacity cDNA Reverse Transcription Kit, so expressed TCRB transcripts were sequenced. Naive, central memory and regulatory T cell samples underwent deep immunoSEQ sequencing, averaging about 3.3 million total reads per sample. After sorted cells were lysed in RLT buffer, RNA was extracted with DNase-treated RNeasy Micro or Mini kits, with the choice depending on cell number. To prevent cross-contamination, every cell subset was processed on its own, while patient and healthy donor samples were processed together. Using the immunoSEQ multiplex PCR, TCRB sequences were amplified from cDNA into 87-bp fragments spanning the CDR3 region. The amplicons were sequenced using the Illumina HiSeq platform. On the study's bioinformatics: Synthetic template baselines were used to correct PCR bias computationally, reads within Hamming distance 2 were collapsed together, and singletons that could not be merged were discarded. Reads were aligned to IMGT to assign V, D and J genes, CDR3 length, and insertions or deletions at six rearrangement sites. Within each subset, clonotype counts were normalized to sorted cell number, after which true diversity and Gini coefficients were computed with the tcR R package. Repertoire sharing was quantified using the overlap coefficient calculated on TCRB nucleotide sequences. As a proxy for the pre-selection repertoire, out-of-frame TCRB sequences from naive cells were analyzed. What TCRdb holds here is the immuneACCESS table cut down to in-frame rearrangements. Part of the clones is not present; checked against another copy, under half of the missing clones reflect an unresolved V gene, and the others are unexplained. The DNA was the basis for D and trimming; V, J and clone size are from that table. This sample gives 900,000 or so clones in total; about a sixth of them show up just once. The ten largest make up roughly 0.025% of the sample.

The chain was built from TRBV18 and TRBJ1-1; TRBD1 fits 7 bases in the junction. The sequence came from a woman between 18 and 29 years old in good health. The sample was naive CD4+ T cells from blood. The label giving this sample's cell subset or site can be read as: true naive CD4+ T cells. This receptor carries the CDR3 CASSPRTGEEAFF. The bases read TGTGCCAGCTCACCACGGACAGGAGAGGAAGCTTTCTTT.